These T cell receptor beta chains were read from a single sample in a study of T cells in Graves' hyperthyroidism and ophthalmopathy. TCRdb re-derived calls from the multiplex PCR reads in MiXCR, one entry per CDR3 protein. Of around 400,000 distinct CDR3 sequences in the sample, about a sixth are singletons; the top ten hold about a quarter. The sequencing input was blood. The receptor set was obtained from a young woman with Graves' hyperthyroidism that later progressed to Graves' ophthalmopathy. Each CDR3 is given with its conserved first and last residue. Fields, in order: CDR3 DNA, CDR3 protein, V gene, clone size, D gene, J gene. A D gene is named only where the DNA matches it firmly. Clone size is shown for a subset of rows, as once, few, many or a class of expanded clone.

TGCAGTGCTTCCAGGGGAAGACATCAGCCCCAGCATTTT	CSASRGRHQPQHF	TRBV20-1	few	NA	TRBJ1-5
TGTGCCAGCAGTGCCTGCTGCCTCGGTGGGACCCAGTACTTC	CASSACCLGGTQYF	TRBV9	NA	NA	TRBJ2-5
TGCAGTGCTTCGGGACTAGCGGCTAGCTCCTACGAGCAGTACTTC	CSASGLAASSYEQYF	TRBV20-1	many	TRBD2	TRBJ2-7
TGTGCCAGCAGCGGGACAGCCAGCTCCTACGAGCAGTACTTC	CASSGTASSYEQYF	TRBV6-1	NA	TRBD1	TRBJ2-7
TGTGCCAGCAGCGCCGACCGCCATGGCTACACCTTC	CASSADRHGYTF	TRBV9	few	NA	TRBJ1-2
TGTGCCAGCAGCATCCCGCAGGCTGAAGCTTTCTTT	CASSIPQAEAFF	TRBV28	few	NA	TRBJ1-1
TGTGCCAGCAGCGACCGGGCAGGCCCTCCCCCAGATACGCAGTATTTT	CASSDRAGPPPDTQYF	TRBV7-9	once	NA	TRBJ2-3
TGTGCCAGTAGTCCAAGGGGCGGATACGAGCAGTACTTC	CASSPRGGYEQYF	TRBV27	many	NA	TRBJ2-7
TGTGCCAGTAGTATAGCAGGGTCCGAGACCCAGTACTTC	CASSIAGSETQYF	TRBV19	NA	NA	TRBJ2-5
TGCAGTGCGTATTCCGGGACCCTAAATACTGGGAACTATGGCTACACCTTC	CSAYSGTLNTGNYGYTF	TRBV20-1	many	NA	TRBJ1-2
TGCAGTGCTAGAGAGGTATTAGGTACTGAAGCTTTCTTT	CSAREVLGTEAFF	TRBV20-1	many	NA	TRBJ1-1
TGTGCCAGCAGTGAAAATAGGGCAGGGAGAGAGCAGTACTTC	CASSENRAGREQYF	TRBV2	many	NA	TRBJ2-7
TGTGCCAGCAGTGATTGGCTACATCACTACGAGCAGTACTTC	CASSDWLHHYEQYF	TRBV6-1	few	NA	TRBJ2-7
TGTGCCAGCAGCCAAGGCTTAGGGACTCTCTTAGATACGCAGTATTTT	CASSQGLGTLLDTQYF	TRBV3-1	many	NA	TRBJ2-3
TGTGCCAGCAGCCAACGGGGCTGGCATGAGCAGTTCTTC	CASSQRGWHEQFF	TRBV3-1	NA	NA	TRBJ2-1
TGTGCCAGCAGTCCTACAGGGGGAGGAGAGACCCAGTACTTC	CASSPTGGGETQYF	TRBV18	many	TRBD1	TRBJ2-5